This T cell receptor beta chain appears in the sequencing data of a study of early T cells in non-severe SARS-CoV-2 infection. Findings of the study overall: Matching with VDJdb favored anti-spike CD8 responses (missing private and CD4 specificities).

This clonotype was found a few times. The antigen remains undetermined. This CDR3 is 14 amino acids long. Germline V gives CDR1 MNHEY, CDR2 SVGEGT. V lost 6 bases to trimming and J lost 3 bases; unmatched junction nucleotides: 7. Unique molecular identifiers tagged individual cDNA molecules. Using its own MiXCR run on the 5' RACE reads, TCRdb lists one record per CDR3 protein. The table has over 45,000 distinct CDR3 sequences, about 7.7% seen once. The rearrangement joins TRBV6-2 or TRBV6-3 to TRBJ2-7; 8 bases align to TRBD2. The sequencing here drew on whole blood, taken at baseline. The TCR comes from an adult who was a healthcare worker with PCR-confirmed SARS-CoV-2 infection or an uninfected control (not recorded which). CDR3 region: CASRRAGAIYEQYF. As DNA, the CDR3 is TGTGCCAGCAGGAGAGCGGGAGCGATCTACGAGCAGTACTTC.